The 19 T cell receptor beta chains below all came from one sample that was sequenced in a study of T cell responses to AZD1222 COVID-19 vaccine. Produced via immunoSEQ multiplex PCR; TCRdb's table is partial and in-frame only. The sample records some 150,000 clones, about 91% being singletons. This material consisted of peripheral blood, taken on day 0 of MenACWY control vaccination. The receptors originated from an adult in good health.

The chain joins TRBV5-1 to TRBJ2-7; D unclear. The CDR3 contains 13 residues. V was trimmed by 1 base and J by 2 bases, leaving 7 bases between them. Germline lookup yields CDR1 SGHRS and CDR2 YFSETQ. The CDR3 DNA sequence: TGCGCCAGCAGCTTGCAAGTTACCTACGAGCAGTACTTC. Translating gives CASSLQVTYEQYF.

The V call is TRBV29-1, the J call TRBJ2-7; 8 bases line up with TRBD1. In germline, CDR1 is SQVTM, CDR2 ANQGSEA. J gave up 7 bases and V 4 bases, and 12 bases lay outside the gene matches. The CDR3 totals 14 residues. The DNA of the CDR3 is TGCAGCGTTGCACACACGACAGGGGCGGGGGAGCAGTACTTC. This encodes CSVAHTTGAGEQYF.

The gene calls are TRBV15 and TRBJ2-1; TRBD2 matches at 13 bases. Germline CDR1 reads LNHNV; CDR2 reads YYDKDF (reference sequence). V lost 2 bases and J lost 7; bases outside the gene matches: 14. CDR3 size: 19 residues. The CDR3 loop reads CATSRLRQTSGRRGNEQFF. CDR3 in DNA: TGTGCCACCAGCAGACTCAGGCAGACTAGCGGGAGGAGGGGGAATGAGCAGTTCTTC.

CDR3 residues: CASRLTGDTEAFF. In DNA form, the CDR3 reads TGTGCCAGCAGGTTGACAGGGGACACTGAAGCTTTCTTT. The chain links TRBV6-5 to TRBJ1-1, with 8 bases that match TRBD1. The length of the CDR3 is 13 residues. The germline V gene has CDR1 MNHEY and CDR2 SVGAGI. The V segment lost 6 bases and the J segment 3 bases; nucleotides outside the gene matches: 3.

This clone appeared a few times. V usage is TRBV7-3 and J usage is TRBJ2-1, with D hard to call. V shed 4 bases and J shed 8 bases, with 9 bases lying between them. Germline V gene sequence: CDR1 SGHTA, CDR2 FQGTGA. The CDR3 has 12 amino acids. The CDR3 reads CASSYLPHEQFF. The CDR3 region has the DNA TGTGCCAGCAGCTATCTTCCCCATGAGCAGTTCTTC. The variable domain in full, completed from reference TRBV7-3 and TRBJ2-1, reads GAGVSQTPSNKVTEKGKYVELRCDPISGHTALYWYRQSLGQGPEFLIYFQGTGAADDSGLPNDRFFAVRPEGSVSTLKIQRTERGDSAVYLCASSYLPHEQFFGPGTRLTVL.

V is TRBV19 and J is TRBJ2-5, with D tentatively TRBD2 (5 bases). CDR1 is LNHDA, CDR2 SQIVND, per germline (reference sequence). The length of the CDR3 is 13 residues. The V gene lost 4 bases and the J gene lost 4 bases, with 10 bases spanning the gap. The CDR3 region is CASSSGFGETQYF. The CDR3 DNA reads as TGTGCCAGTAGTAGCGGGTTTGGAGAGACCCAGTACTTC.

As for this clone: An end of the junction does not agree with germline; a read error may underlie this. The V gene is TRBV7-8, the J gene TRBJ1-2, with 9 positions matching TRBD1. The CDR3 has 13 residues. Per the germline V gene, CDR1 is SGHVS and CDR2 is FQNEAQ. For the CDR3, the DNA is TGTGCCAGCAGCTTAGGAGGGGACAGGGAGGAGGACTTC. It codes for CASSLGGDREEDF. Using reference TRBV7-8 and TRBJ1-2 for the parts outside the CDR3, the full variable domain is GAGVSQSPRYKVAKRGQDVALRCDPISGHVSLFWYQQALGQGPEFLTYFQNEAQLDKSGLPSDRFFAERPEGSVSTLKIQRTQQEDSAVYLCASSLGGDREEDFGSGTRLTVV.

CDR3 protein: CASSFGVISYNEQFF. CDR3 coding DNA: TGTGCCAGCAGCTTTGGCGTGATCTCCTACAATGAGCAGTTCTTC. The V gene is TRBV7-8, the J gene TRBJ2-1, with D uncertain. This CDR3 has 15 residues. V shed 3 bases and J shed 0 bases, with 9 bases lying between them. Germline CDR1 and CDR2: SGHVS and FQNEAQ.

The chain carries TRBV28 and TRBJ1-2, with D possibly being TRBD1 (5 bases). The V end was cut by 3 bases, the J end by 4 bases, with 9 bases between. Germline CDR1 and CDR2: MDHEN and SYDVKM. This CDR3 is built from 13 residues. CDR3 sequence reads: CASSFRDLYGYTF. The CDR3 DNA sequence: TGTGCCAGCAGTTTCAGGGACCTCTATGGCTACACCTTC.

The rearrangement links TRBV30 to TRBJ2-7; a possible D gene is TRBD1 (6 bases). The germline V and J ends were trimmed by 2 bases and 6 bases, with 17 bases remaining between them. Per the germline V gene, CDR1 is GTSNPN and CDR2 is SVGIG (reference sequence). The CDR3 has 14 amino acids. The CDR3 DNA reads as TGTGCCTGGAGTTCTCTCTTGGGGGCCTTCGAGCAGTACTTC. Translation gives CAWSSLLGAFEQYF.

By sample fraction, this clone is large. This same CDR3 is encoded by further DNA sequences in the sample. The chain uses TRBV2 and TRBJ2-7, with D possibly TRBD1 on 5 matching bases. Trimming removed 4 bases at V and 3 bases at J, with 10 bases between. Germline V gene lookup returns CDR1 SNHLY and CDR2 FYNNEI. The CDR3 is made up of 13 amino acids. The chain's CDR3 is CASSVGQGYEQYF. The CDR3 nucleotides are TGTGCCAGCAGTGTTGGCCAGGGCTACGAGCAGTACTTC.

This chain joins TRBV7-2 and TRBJ2-3, with 7 positions matching TRBD2. Per the germline V gene, CDR1 is SGHTA and CDR2 is FQGNSA. With V trimmed by 1 base and J by 5 bases, 6 bases remained unmatched. The CDR3 consists of 15 residues. This chain's CDR3 is CASSLEGRELDTQYF. The DNA for the CDR3 is TGTGCCAGCAGCTTAGAGGGGCGGGAGTTAGATACGCAGTATTTT.

The rearrangement links TRBV5-1 to TRBJ1-4; D perhaps matches TRBD1 (5 bases). This CDR3 has 16 residues. The germline gives CDR1 SGHRS, CDR2 YFSETQ. Trimming pared 1 base from V and 5 bases from J, leaving 15 bases between. Here the CDR3 DNA reads TGCGCCAGCAGCTTGACTTCCGGGACGGGGAATGAAAAACTGTTTTTT. This gives the protein CASSLTSGTGNEKLFF.

The chain has TRBV4-2 and TRBJ2-7; 12 positions agree with TRBD2. Germline trimming cut 1 base from V and 4 bases from J; bases unmatched to any gene: 2. Germline loops: CDR1 LGHNA, CDR2 YNFKEQ. This CDR3 contains 15 residues. DNA of the CDR3: TGTGCCAGCAGCCAAGGACTAGCGGGAGAGTACGAGCAGTACTTC. It codes for CASSQGLAGEYEQYF.

This chain uses TRBV5-6 with TRBJ2-3; 7 bases map to TRBD1. The trim removed 3 bases at V and 2 bases at J, leaving 6 bases unmatched. The CDR3 runs to 15 residues. Looked up from germline, CDR1 is SGHDT and CDR2 is YYEEEE. DNA of the CDR3: TGTGCCAGCAGCTACAGGGGCGTCCACACAGATACGCAGTATTTT. It codes for CASSYRGVHTDTQYF.

In DNA form, the CDR3 reads TGTGCCAGCAGCGTACAAGAGGCTAGCGGGAACAATGAGCAGTTCTTC. It translates to CASSVQEASGNNEQFF. The gene calls are TRBV9 and TRBJ2-1, with TRBD2 identical over 9 bases. This CDR3 comprises 16 residues. Germline loops: CDR1 SGDLS, CDR2 YYNGEE. J gave up 5 bases and V 1 base, and 7 bases lay outside the gene matches.

V is TRBV24-1 and J is TRBJ2-2, with TRBD2 identical over 13 bases. CDR1 and CDR2 (germline): KGHDR, SFDVKD. The V and J ends lost 4 bases and 3 bases, in that order; junction bases with no gene match: 7. This CDR3 comprises 18 residues. CDR3 DNA: TGTGCCACCAGTGAGGGGACTAGCGGGGTACCCGACACCGGGGAGCTGTTTTTT. Amino acid sequence: CATSEGTSGVPDTGELFF.

V is TRBV30 and J is TRBJ1-2; D is unclear. Germline assignment: CDR1 GTSNPN and CDR2 SVGIG (reference sequence). V was shortened by 4 bases and J by 8 bases, with 17 bases between the two germline ends. CDR3 length: 13 amino acids. CDR3 in DNA: TGTGCCTGGAACACCGTCTCACTCGGAGGCTACACCTTC. Residues: CAWNTVSLGGYTF.

The chain links TRBV27 to TRBJ2-1; 9 bases line up with TRBD2. The V gene's germline CDR1 is MNHEY and CDR2 SMNVEV (reference sequence). Unmatched junction bases numbered 8, after V lost 5 bases and J lost 6 bases. The CDR3 is 15 amino acids. CDR3 amino acids: CASSQTSGWTNEQFF. CDR3 bases: TGTGCCAGCAGTCAGACTAGCGGCTGGACCAATGAGCAGTTCTTC.